This paragraph covers one TCR beta chain sequence. The sample belongs to a study of blood T cell repertoires in COVID-19. Study-wide context: T cells, B-cell-depleted T cells, or PBMCs provided the cDNA or gDNA that served as material.

TCRdb keeps only in-frame clones here, not all; method: immunoSEQ multiplex PCR. The data show 300,000 to 400,000 clones, around 85% seen once. Donors were grouped by their self-reported clinical history. V dropped 4 bases and J dropped 0 bases, with 17 bases sitting between them. This CDR3 has 18 amino acids. Germline V gives CDR1 SGHRS, CDR2 YFSETQ. Material for sequencing was PBMCs or T cells enriched from blood (not recorded which). The receptor was derived from a woman between 35 and 50 years old with acute COVID-19. V is TRBV5-1 and J is TRBJ2-6; TRBD1 might be the D (5 bases). CDR3 sequence reads: CASSPLTDLSSGANVLTF. The CDR3 nucleotides read TGCGCCAGCAGCCCACTGACAGATTTGAGCTCTGGGGCCAACGTCCTGACTTTC.